This T cell receptor (beta chain) was found in a study of early stage breast cancer tumors. Broader study findings: Tumors had 2.5 to 3-fold higher T cell density and higher clonality than adjacent normal breast tissue.

Germline CDR1 and CDR2: SNHLY and FYNNEI. CDR3 length: 16 amino acids. The V gene lost 6 bases and the J gene lost 1 base, with 18 bases spanning the gap. This clone was observed a single time. Antigen: not known. Clones were read by immunoSEQ multiplex PCR, and TCRdb kept only the in-frame ones, dropping some. Of 40,000 to 60,000 clones listed, around 80% are singletons. J is TRBJ2-5 and V is TRBV2, with D tentatively TRBD2 (5 bases). The sample taken for sequencing was blood. This sequence was found in a person in their 40s with breast cancer. CDR3 bases: TGTGCCAGCAGCCCCGCGGGCAGAACCTTCCAAGAGACCCAGTACTTC. Its translation is CASSPAGRTFQETQYF. The entire variable domain, with the rest obtained from reference TRBV2 and TRBJ2-5, is as follows: EPEVTQTPSHQVTQMGQEVILRCVPISNHLYFYWYRQILGQKVEFLVSFYNNEISEKSEIFDDQFSVERPDGSNFTLKIRSTKLEDSAMYFCASSPAGRTFQETQYFGPGTRLLVL.